The 9 T cell receptor beta chains given below trace back to one sample, sequenced in a study of shared T cell receptors in the human thymus. The data were produced by immunoSEQ multiplex PCR, yet TCRdb's version contains in-frame clones alone and is incomplete. The table includes 500,000 to 850,000 clones, about 87% detected once. These data were also filed under a second study, of human thymus T cells.

Sequenced input: thymocytes. Source of these receptors: a boy in the first two years of life with a congenital heart defect.

The V and J genes are TRBV5-1 and TRBJ2-3; D is perhaps TRBD2 (6 bases). The V gene lost 2 bases and the J gene lost 0 bases, with 10 bases spanning the gap. From germline, CDR1 is SGHRS and CDR2 YFSETQ. This CDR3 is built from 15 residues. CDR3: CASSLGGVSTDTQYF. DNA for the CDR3: TGCGCCAGCAGCTTAGGCGGGGTAAGCACAGATACGCAGTATTTT. Drawing the rest from reference TRBV5-1 and TRBJ2-3, the complete variable domain is KAGVTQTPRYLIKTRGQQVTLSCSPISGHRSVSWYQQTPGQGLQFLFEYFSETQRNKGNFPGRFSGRQFSNSRSEMNVSTLELGDSALYLCASSLGGVSTDTQYFGPGTRLTVL.

The chain is built from TRBV29-1 and TRBJ2-3; the D gene is possibly TRBD1 (5 bases). The germline CDR1 and CDR2 sequences are SQVTM and ANQGSEA. Trimming stripped 5 bases from V and 2 bases from J, with 17 bases between. The CDR3 consists of 15 residues. CDR3 DNA: TGCAGCGTTATTGCAGGGTGGGCAGACACAGATACGCAGTATTTT. Its translation: CSVIAGWADTDTQYF.

The DNA for the CDR3 is TGTGCCAGCAGCGTAGGGGGCTCATCGGCCTACGAGCAGTACTTC. It translates to CASSVGGSSAYEQYF. This chain uses TRBV9 with TRBJ2-7, with D possibly TRBD1 on 5 matching bases. This CDR3 comprises 15 residues. V was shortened by 0 bases and J by 2 bases, with 12 bases between the two germline ends. The germline V gene has CDR1 SGDLS and CDR2 YYNGEE. The variable domain in full, completed from reference TRBV9 and TRBJ2-7, reads DSGVTQTPKHLITATGQRVTLRCSPRSGDLSVYWYQQSLDQGLQFLIQYYNGEERAKGNILERFSAQQFPDLHSELNLSSLELGDSALYFCASSVGGSSAYEQYFGPGTRLTVT.

The chain combines TRBV29-1 with TRBJ2-1; 15 positions agree with TRBD2. Trimming at V came to 2 bases and at J to 8 bases, leaving 4 bases not matched to a gene. The CDR3 has 15 amino acids. The germline gives CDR1 SQVTM, CDR2 ANQGSEA. CDR3 region: CSVEMGLAGGDEQFF. The CDR3 nucleotides are TGCAGCGTTGAAATGGGACTAGCGGGAGGAGATGAGCAGTTCTTC.

The chain uses TRBV4-3 and TRBJ2-7, with a tentative D call TRBD2 (7 bases). The CDR3 contains 13 residues. Germline V lookup: CDR1 LGHNA, CDR2 YSLEER. V lost 4 bases, J lost 6 bases, and 13 bases lay in between. The chain's CDR3 is CASSRYREGEQYF. For the CDR3, the DNA is TGCGCCAGCAGCCGCTACAGGGAGGGCGAGCAGTACTTC.

With respect to this clone: At the DNA level, this CDR3 is encoded by other sequences in the same sample as well. In nucleotides, the CDR3 is TGTGCCACCAGCAGAGGGGCAGGAAGCACAGATACGCAGTATTTT. This gives the protein CATSRGAGSTDTQYF. The rearrangement uses TRBV15 and TRBJ2-3; D unclear. The ends were cut back, 1 base at V and 0 bases at J, with 8 bases in the middle. Germline V gene sequence: CDR1 LNHNV, CDR2 YYDKDF (reference sequence). This CDR3 comprises 15 residues.

The CDR3 loop reads CASSQGLAGKSYEQYF. CDR3 DNA: TGCGCCAGCAGCCAAGGACTAGCGGGGAAATCCTACGAGCAGTACTTC. This chain joins TRBV4-3 and TRBJ2-7, with 11 bases matching TRBD2. The CDR3 is made up of 16 amino acids. Germline-derived CDR1 and CDR2 are LGHNA and YSLEER. J was trimmed by 1 base and V by 1 base; bases with no gene match: 3.

The chain couples TRBV2 to TRBJ1-4; D is perhaps TRBD1 (6 bases). With 3 bases removed from V and 6 bases from J, the gap between germline ends came to 20 bases. The germline V gene encodes CDR1 SNHLY and CDR2 FYNNEI. The CDR3 covers 17 residues. CDR3 amino acids: CASSEFTGKDFDEKLFF. CDR3 in DNA: TGTGCCAGCAGTGAGTTTACAGGGAAGGATTTCGATGAAAAACTGTTTTTT.

This rearrangement joins TRBV5-6 to TRBJ2-1; 9 bases fit TRBD2. Trimming took 6 bases from V and 3 from J; bases not matched to a gene: 10. CDR1 is SGHDT and CDR2 is YYEEEE in the germline V gene. The CDR3 contains 16 residues. This CDR3 reads CASMTVSGRVYNEQFF. The CDR3, as DNA: TGTGCCAGCATGACAGTTAGCGGGAGAGTCTACAATGAGCAGTTCTTC.